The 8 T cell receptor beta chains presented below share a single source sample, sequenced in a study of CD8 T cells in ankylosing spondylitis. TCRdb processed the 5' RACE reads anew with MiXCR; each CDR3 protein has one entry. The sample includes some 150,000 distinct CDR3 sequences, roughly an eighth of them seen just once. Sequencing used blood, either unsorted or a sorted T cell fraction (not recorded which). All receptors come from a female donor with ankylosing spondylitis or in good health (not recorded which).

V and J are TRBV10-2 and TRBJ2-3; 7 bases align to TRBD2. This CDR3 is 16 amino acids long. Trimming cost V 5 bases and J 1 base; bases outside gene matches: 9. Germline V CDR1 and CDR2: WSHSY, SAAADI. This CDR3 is CASSPRLASGTDTQYF. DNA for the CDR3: TGCGCCAGCAGTCCTCGACTAGCATCTGGCACAGATACGCAGTATTTT.

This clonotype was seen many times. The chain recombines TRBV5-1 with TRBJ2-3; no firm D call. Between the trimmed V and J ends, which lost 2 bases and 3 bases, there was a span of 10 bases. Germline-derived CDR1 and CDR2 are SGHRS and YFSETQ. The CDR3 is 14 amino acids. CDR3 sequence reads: CASSFRTQTDTQYF. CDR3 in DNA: TGCGCCAGCAGCTTTAGGACCCAGACAGATACGCAGTATTTT.

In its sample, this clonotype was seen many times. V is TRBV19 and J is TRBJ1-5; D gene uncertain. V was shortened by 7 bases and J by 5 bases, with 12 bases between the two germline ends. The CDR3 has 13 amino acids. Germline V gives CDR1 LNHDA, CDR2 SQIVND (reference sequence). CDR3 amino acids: CASTLDEDQPQHF. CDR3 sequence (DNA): TGTGCCAGTACCTTGGACGAGGATCAGCCCCAGCATTTT.

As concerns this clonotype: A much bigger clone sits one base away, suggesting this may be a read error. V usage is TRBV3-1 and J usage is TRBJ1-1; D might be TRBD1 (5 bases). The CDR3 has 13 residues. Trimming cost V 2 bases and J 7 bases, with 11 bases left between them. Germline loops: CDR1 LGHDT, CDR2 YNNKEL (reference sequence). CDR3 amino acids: CASSQQGVDEAFF. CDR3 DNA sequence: TGTGCCAGCAGCCAACAGGGCGTGGATGAAGCTTTCTTT.

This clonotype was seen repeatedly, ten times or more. Here the CDR3 DNA reads TGTGCCAGCAGCTTGGTTAGCGGAACTGAGCAGTTCTTC. Translating gives CASSLVSGTEQFF. The chain couples TRBV5-6 to TRBJ2-1, with D possibly being TRBD2 (6 bases). V was pared by 0 bases and J by 9 bases, with 10 bases between. Germline CDR1 SGHDT, CDR2 YYEEEE. The CDR3 contains 13 residues.

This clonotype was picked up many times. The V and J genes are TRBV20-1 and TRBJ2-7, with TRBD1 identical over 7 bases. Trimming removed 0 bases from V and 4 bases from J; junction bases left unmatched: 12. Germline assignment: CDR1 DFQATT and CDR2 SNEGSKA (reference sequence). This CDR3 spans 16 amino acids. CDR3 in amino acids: CSARERRQGWEYEQYF. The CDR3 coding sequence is TGCAGTGCTAGAGAGAGGCGACAGGGTTGGGAGTACGAGCAGTACTTC.

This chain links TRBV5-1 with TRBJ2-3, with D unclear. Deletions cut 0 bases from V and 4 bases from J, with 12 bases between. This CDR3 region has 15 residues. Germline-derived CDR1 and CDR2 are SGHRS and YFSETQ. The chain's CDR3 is CASSLEGRRADTQYF. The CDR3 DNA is TGCGCCAGCAGCTTGGAGGGCAGACGCGCAGATACGCAGTATTTT.

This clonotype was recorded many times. CDR3 region: CASSRLEGWGYEQYF. DNA for the CDR3: TGTGCCAGCAGCAGGTTGGAGGGATGGGGCTACGAGCAGTACTTC. This chain uses TRBV14 with TRBJ2-7; possible D gene TRBD2, 6 bases. The CDR3 extends over 15 amino acids. Germline assignment: CDR1 SGHDN and CDR2 FVKESK. Trimming took off 5 bases at V and 3 bases at J, with 17 bases between the two ends.